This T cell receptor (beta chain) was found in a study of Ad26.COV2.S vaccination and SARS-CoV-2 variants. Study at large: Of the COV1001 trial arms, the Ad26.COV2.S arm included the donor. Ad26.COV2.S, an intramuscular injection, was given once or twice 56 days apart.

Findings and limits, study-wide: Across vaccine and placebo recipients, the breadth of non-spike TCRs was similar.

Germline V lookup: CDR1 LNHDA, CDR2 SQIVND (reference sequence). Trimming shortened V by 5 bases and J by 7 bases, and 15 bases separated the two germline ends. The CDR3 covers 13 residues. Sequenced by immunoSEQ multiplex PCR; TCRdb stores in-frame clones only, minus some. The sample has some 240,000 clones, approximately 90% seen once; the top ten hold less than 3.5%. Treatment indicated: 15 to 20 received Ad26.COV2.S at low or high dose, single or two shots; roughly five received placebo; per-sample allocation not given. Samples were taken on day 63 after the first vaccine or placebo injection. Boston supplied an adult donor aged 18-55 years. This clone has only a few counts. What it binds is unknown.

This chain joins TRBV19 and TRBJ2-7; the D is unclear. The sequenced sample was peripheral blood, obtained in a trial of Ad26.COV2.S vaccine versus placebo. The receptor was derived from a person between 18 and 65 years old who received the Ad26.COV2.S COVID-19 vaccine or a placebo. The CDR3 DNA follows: TGTGCCAGTAGTGGTACTACCTCTCGTGAGCAGTACTTC. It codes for CASSGTTSREQYF.